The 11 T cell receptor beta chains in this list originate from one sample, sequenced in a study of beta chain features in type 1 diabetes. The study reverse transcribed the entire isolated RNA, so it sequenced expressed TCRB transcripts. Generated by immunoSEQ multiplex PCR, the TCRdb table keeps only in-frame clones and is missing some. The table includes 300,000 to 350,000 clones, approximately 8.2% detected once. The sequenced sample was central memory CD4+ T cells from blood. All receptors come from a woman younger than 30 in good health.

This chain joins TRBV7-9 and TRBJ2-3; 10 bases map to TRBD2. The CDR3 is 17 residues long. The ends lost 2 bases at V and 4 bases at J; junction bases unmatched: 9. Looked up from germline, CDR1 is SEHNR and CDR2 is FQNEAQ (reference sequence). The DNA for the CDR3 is TGTGCCAGCAGCTTATCGTCTAGCGGGAGACGAGCAGATACGCAGTATTTT. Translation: CASSLSSSGRRADTQYF. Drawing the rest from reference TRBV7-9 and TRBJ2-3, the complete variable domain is DTGVSQNPRHKITKRGQNVTFRCDPISEHNRLYWYRQTLGQGPEFLTYFQNEAQLEKSRLLSDRFSAERPKGSFSTLEIQRTEQGDSAMYLCASSLSSSGRRADTQYFGPGTRLTVL.

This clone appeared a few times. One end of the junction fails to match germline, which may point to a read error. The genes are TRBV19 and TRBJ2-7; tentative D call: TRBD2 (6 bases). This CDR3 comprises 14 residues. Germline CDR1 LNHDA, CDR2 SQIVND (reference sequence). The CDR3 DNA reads TGTGCCAGTAGTATAGGGGACTTATCCTCCGAGCAGTACTTC. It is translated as CASSIGDLSSEQYF.

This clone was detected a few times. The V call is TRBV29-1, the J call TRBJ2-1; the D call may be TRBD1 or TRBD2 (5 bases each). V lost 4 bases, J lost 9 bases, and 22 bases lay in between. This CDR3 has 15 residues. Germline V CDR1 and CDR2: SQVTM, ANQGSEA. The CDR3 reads CSVGKGATRLSEQFF. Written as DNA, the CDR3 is TGCAGCGTTGGCAAAGGGGCGACAAGACTAAGTGAGCAGTTCTTC.

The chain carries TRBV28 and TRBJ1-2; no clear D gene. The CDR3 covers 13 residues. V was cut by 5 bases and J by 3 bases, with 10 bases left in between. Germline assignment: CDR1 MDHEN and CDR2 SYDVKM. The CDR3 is CASSEPPYYGYTF. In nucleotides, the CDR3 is TGTGCCAGCAGTGAACCTCCTTACTATGGCTACACCTTC.

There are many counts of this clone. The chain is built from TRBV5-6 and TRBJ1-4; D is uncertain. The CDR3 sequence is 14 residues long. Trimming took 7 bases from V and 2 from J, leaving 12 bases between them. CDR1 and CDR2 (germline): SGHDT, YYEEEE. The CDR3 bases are TGTGCCAGCCAGTTGACGGGGACTAATGAAAAACTGTTTTTT. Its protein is CASQLTGTNEKLFF.

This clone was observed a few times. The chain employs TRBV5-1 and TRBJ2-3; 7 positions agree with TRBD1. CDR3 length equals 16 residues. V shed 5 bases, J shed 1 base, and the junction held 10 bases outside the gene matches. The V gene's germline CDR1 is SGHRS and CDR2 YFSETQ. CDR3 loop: CASSKLQGFGTDTQYF. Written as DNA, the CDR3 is TGCGCCAGCAGTAAACTACAGGGGTTTGGCACAGATACGCAGTATTTT.

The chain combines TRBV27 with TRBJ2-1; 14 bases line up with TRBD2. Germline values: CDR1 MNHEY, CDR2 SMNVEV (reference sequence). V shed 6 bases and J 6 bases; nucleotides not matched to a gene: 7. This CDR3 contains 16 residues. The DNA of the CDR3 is TGTGCCAGCAGGGGACTAGCGGGAGATTGGGGCAATGAGCAGTTCTTC. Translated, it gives CASRGLAGDWGNEQFF.

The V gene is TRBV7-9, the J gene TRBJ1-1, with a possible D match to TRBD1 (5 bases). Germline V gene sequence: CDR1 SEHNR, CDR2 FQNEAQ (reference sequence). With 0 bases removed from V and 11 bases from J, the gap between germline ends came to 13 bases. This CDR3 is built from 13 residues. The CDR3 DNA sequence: TGTGCCAGCAGCTTAGCTTCGGGGCGCGAGGCTTTCTTT. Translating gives CASSLASGREAFF.

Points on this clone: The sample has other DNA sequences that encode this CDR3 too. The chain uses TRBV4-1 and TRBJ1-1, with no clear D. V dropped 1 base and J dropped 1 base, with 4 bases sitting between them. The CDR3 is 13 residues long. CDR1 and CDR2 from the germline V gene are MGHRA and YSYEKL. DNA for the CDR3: TGCGCCAGCAGCCAAGCTGCGAACACTGAAGCTTTCTTT. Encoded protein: CASSQAANTEAFF.

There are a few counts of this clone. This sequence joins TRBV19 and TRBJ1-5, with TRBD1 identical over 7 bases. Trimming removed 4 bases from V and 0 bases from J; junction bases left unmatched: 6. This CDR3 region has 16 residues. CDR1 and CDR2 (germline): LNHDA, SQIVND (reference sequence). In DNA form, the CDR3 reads TGTGCCAGTAGTAGGGGACAGCGATATAGCAATCAGCCCCAGCATTTT. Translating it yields CASSRGQRYSNQPQHF. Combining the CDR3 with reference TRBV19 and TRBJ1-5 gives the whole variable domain DGGITQSPKYLFRKEGQNVTLSCEQNLNHDAMYWYRQDPGQGLRLIYYSQIVNDFQKGDIAEGYSVSREKKESFPLTVTSAQKNPTAFYLCASSRGQRYSNQPQHFGDGTRLSIL.

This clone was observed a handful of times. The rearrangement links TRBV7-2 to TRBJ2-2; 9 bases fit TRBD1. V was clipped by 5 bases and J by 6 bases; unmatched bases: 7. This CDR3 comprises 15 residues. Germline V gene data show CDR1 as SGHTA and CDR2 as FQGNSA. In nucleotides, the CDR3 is TGTGCCAGCAGCCCGGACAGGGGTTCTTCCGGGGAGCTGTTTTTT. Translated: CASSPDRGSSGELFF.